This note documents a single T cell receptor beta chain sequence. Its antigen is not identified. From germline, CDR1 is SGHDN and CDR2 FVKESK. The CDR3 sequence is 13 residues long. Trimming stripped 4 bases from V and 8 bases from J, with 12 bases between. Every TCR beta cDNA library bore unique molecular identifiers. T cells, about 0.95 to 11 million of them, yielded 500,000 to 600,000 cDNA molecules. TCRdb re-derived calls from the PCR reads in MiXCR, one entry per CDR3 protein. Counted here are 750,000 to 950,000 distinct CDR3 sequences, roughly 50% occurring once; the ten biggest clones make up approximately 4.3%. This entry is derived from a study of post-analysis software for immune sequencing data. Overall study: The study covered relapsing-remitting, secondary progressive and progressive-relapsing courses of multiple sclerosis.

Whole-study results and caveats: Normalized Chao1 diversity in multiple sclerosis patients fell significantly below that of controls. With TRBV5-6, TRBV5-1 and TRBV20-1 included, 4 or 5 TRBV segments were more frequent in patients than in controls. The F measure placed samples prepared in the same batch into strongly shared clusters.

The receptor was derived from a girl aged 10-17 years with multiple sclerosis. The specimen was blood. V is TRBV14 and J is TRBJ2-1, with no clear D. DNA for the CDR3: TGTGCCAGCAGCCCTTCCCTCACGGATGAGCAGTTCTTC. It specifies CASSPSLTDEQFF.